A single sample gave rise to the 23 T cell receptor beta chains below, sequenced in a study of blood T cell repertoires in COVID-19. Some clones are missing from TCRdb's copy, which holds only in-frame ones; the method was immunoSEQ multiplex PCR. The sample lists 300,000 to 350,000 clones; approximately 85% were seen once. Sample: PBMCs or T cells enriched from blood (not recorded which). These receptors came from a man aged 25-40 years who had recovered from COVID-19.

V usage is TRBV7-6 and J usage is TRBJ1-5; no reliable D call. Trimming shortened V by 2 bases and J by 1 base, and 6 bases separated the two germline ends. Per germline, CDR1 SGHVS and CDR2 FNYEAQ. The CDR3 loop spans 14 amino acids. The CDR3 sequence is CASSLLASNQPQHF. The CDR3 DNA follows: TGTGCCAGCAGCTTATTGGCAAGCAATCAGCCCCAGCATTTT.

The chain couples TRBV6-4 to TRBJ2-7; D not resolved. This CDR3 comprises 15 residues. V lost 2 bases, J lost 1 base, and 12 bases lay in between. Germline V gene lookup returns CDR1 MRHNA and CDR2 SNTAGT. CDR3 in amino acids: CASSDEQERSYEQYF. The CDR3, as DNA: TGTGCCAGCAGTGACGAGCAGGAACGATCCTACGAGCAGTACTTC.

The V and J genes are TRBV3-1 (or the pseudogene TRBV3-2) and TRBJ1-6; maybe TRBD1 (6 bases). V lost 4 bases and J lost 4, with 17 bases in between. The germline CDR1 and CDR2 sequences are LGHDT and YNNKEL (reference sequence). The CDR3 is 17 amino acids. This chain's CDR3 is CASSPTGQQGYNSPLHF. The CDR3 DNA reads TGTGCCAGCAGCCCAACTGGACAACAGGGTTATAATTCACCCCTCCACTTT.

This chain connects TRBV4-2 to TRBJ2-1; 10 bases are a match to TRBD2. J was trimmed by 2 bases and V by 0 bases; bases with no gene match: 4. CDR1 is LGHNA and CDR2 is YNFKEQ in the germline V gene. The CDR3 extends over 17 amino acids. DNA for the CDR3: TGTGCCAGCAGCCAAGATGGGCTAGCGGGGGCCTACAATGAGCAGTTCTTC. It yields the protein CASSQDGLAGAYNEQFF.

This clone was found once. The chain is built from TRBV9 and TRBJ1-5; D not certain. The germline gives CDR1 SGDLS, CDR2 YYNGEE. V was clipped by 0 bases and J by 6 bases, with 10 bases between them. The CDR3 totals 14 residues. The chain's CDR3 is CASSVAPGAQPQHF. The CDR3 DNA reads TGTGCCAGCAGCGTAGCGCCCGGAGCTCAGCCCCAGCATTTT.

This clone was counted between two and nine times. The V and J genes are TRBV7-9 and TRBJ1-6, with 9 bases identical to TRBD1. Germline V CDR1 and CDR2: SEHNR, FQNEAQ (reference sequence). V lost 6 bases and J lost 4; bases outside the gene matches: 7. This CDR3 region has 16 residues. CDR3 DNA sequence: TGTGCCAGCAGAACCGACAGGGGGACATATAATTCACCCCTCCACTTT. This translates into CASRTDRGTYNSPLHF.

This chain joins TRBV5-1 and TRBJ1-2; D ambiguous. V shed 0 bases and J shed 8 bases, with 11 bases lying between them. The CDR3 runs 13 residues. CDR1 and CDR2 from the germline V gene are SGHRS and YFSETQ. DNA of the CDR3: TGCGCCAGCAGCTTGGGGGAGAGGAGGGGCTACACCTTC. It translates to CASSLGERRGYTF. Supplemented by reference TRBV5-1 and TRBJ1-2, the full variable domain reads KAGVTQTPRYLIKTRGQQVTLSCSPISGHRSVSWYQQTPGQGLQFLFEYFSETQRNKGNFPGRFSGRQFSNSRSEMNVSTLELGDSALYLCASSLGERRGYTFGSGTRLTVV.

The J gene is TRBJ2-1, the V gene TRBV28; 14 positions match TRBD2. The CDR3 is 18 residues long. The J segment lost 3 bases and the V segment lost 5 bases, leaving 9 bases of the junction unmatched. Germline V lookup: CDR1 MDHEN, CDR2 SYDVKM. The CDR3 nucleotides are TGTGCCAGCAGTCCGCGACTAGCGGGGGGGCTCTACTACAATGAGCAGTTCTTC. Amino acids: CASSPRLAGGLYYNEQFF. The variable domain in full, completed from reference TRBV28 and TRBJ2-1, reads DVKVTQSSRYLVKRTGEKVFLECVQDMDHENMFWYRQDPGLGLRLIYFSYDVKMKEKGDIPEGYSVSREKKERFSLILESASTNQTSMYLCASSPRLAGGLYYNEQFFGPGTRLTVL.

The chain uses TRBV27 and TRBJ1-2, with 9 positions matching TRBD1. The germline V gene has CDR1 MNHEY and CDR2 SMNVEV (reference sequence). The CDR3 contains 15 residues. J lost 4 bases, V lost 5 bases, and 8 bases had no gene match. CDR3 in amino acids: CASSNRDRESYGYTF. As DNA, the CDR3 is TGTGCCAGCAGTAACCGGGACAGGGAGTCCTATGGCTACACCTTC.

V and J are TRBV4-1 and TRBJ1-4; 11 nucleotides line up with TRBD1. CDR1 is MGHRA and CDR2 is YSYEKL in the germline V gene. With V trimmed by 7 bases and J by 8 bases, 15 bases remained unmatched. This CDR3 has 17 residues. DNA of the CDR3: TGCGCCAGCATTCACCAATTAGGACAGGGGGCCCGGGAAAAACTGTTTTTT. Its protein is CASIHQLGQGAREKLFF.

V gene TRBV5-5 combines with J gene TRBJ2-3; D might be TRBD1 (6 bases). The germline gives CDR1 SGHKS, CDR2 YYEKEE (reference sequence). There are 16 residues in the CDR3. With 4 bases removed from V and 8 bases from J, the gap between germline ends came to 23 bases. CDR3 protein: CASSQVTRAGAATQYF. For the CDR3, the DNA is TGTGCCAGCAGCCAAGTAACCAGGGCAGGGGCCGCTACGCAGTATTTT.

This clone occurred a few times. The chain links TRBV4-2 to TRBJ2-3, with TRBD2 identical over 9 bases. CDR3 length equals 16 residues. V shed 0 bases, J shed 4 bases, and the junction held 5 bases outside the gene matches. Germline loops: CDR1 LGHNA, CDR2 YNFKEQ. In DNA form, the CDR3 reads TGTGCCAGCAGCCAAGAAGCGGGGGGTGGGTCAGATACGCAGTATTTT. Amino acid sequence: CASSQEAGGGSDTQYF.

V usage is TRBV6-5 and J usage is TRBJ2-5, with D perhaps matching TRBD2 (6 bases). CDR3 length: 14 residues. V was shortened by 5 bases and J by 1 base, with 11 bases between the two germline ends. Germline CDR1 is MNHEY and CDR2 is SVGAGI. CDR3 sequence: CASSNSAGQETQYF. CDR3 bases: TGTGCCAGCAGTAATTCAGCGGGCCAAGAGACCCAGTACTTC.

The rearrangement links TRBV25-1 to TRBJ1-3; D possibly corresponds to TRBD1 (6 bases). Trimming pared 1 base from V and 3 bases from J, leaving 7 bases between. CDR1 is MGHDK, CDR2 SYGVNS, per germline. The CDR3 is 14 residues long. The chain's CDR3 is CASSESGVGNTIYF. The CDR3 region has the DNA TGTGCCAGCAGTGAATCAGGGGTTGGAAACACCATATATTTT.

The J gene is TRBJ2-7, the V gene TRBV2; unclear D gene. The V gene's germline CDR1 is SNHLY and CDR2 FYNNEI. V was pared by 1 base and J by 5 bases, with 12 bases between. This CDR3 has 14 amino acids. CDR3 region: CASSEGARLNEQYF. In DNA form, the CDR3 reads TGTGCCAGCAGTGAAGGAGCCAGGCTAAACGAGCAGTACTTC.

This chain connects TRBV6-5 to TRBJ2-7; 9 nucleotides align to TRBD1. J gave up 0 bases and V 6 bases, and 6 bases lay outside the gene matches. This CDR3 contains 15 residues. Germline-derived CDR1 and CDR2 are MNHEY and SVGAGI. The CDR3 coding sequence is TGTGCCAGCAGCACTGGGACAGGGTACTCCTACGAGCAGTACTTC. This gives the protein CASSTGTGYSYEQYF.

V and J are TRBV5-1 and TRBJ2-7, with 7 positions matching TRBD1. The CDR3 sequence is 16 residues long. V shed 2 bases and J 0 bases; nucleotides not matched to a gene: 8. CDR1 and CDR2 (germline): SGHRS, YFSETQ. CDR3 loop: CASSFDWTGRSYEQYF. DNA of the CDR3: TGCGCCAGCAGCTTCGACTGGACAGGACGCTCCTACGAGCAGTACTTC.

V gene TRBV4-1 combines with J gene TRBJ2-5; D call uncertain. Germline V lookup: CDR1 MGHRA, CDR2 YSYEKL. CDR3 size: 15 residues. The germline V and J ends were trimmed by 0 bases and 1 base, with 9 bases remaining between them. CDR3 coding DNA: TGCGCCAGCAGCCAAGATCGGGTCGGCCAAGAGACCCAGTACTTC. The encoded protein is CASSQDRVGQETQYF.

Points on this clone: At one boundary the junction diverges from the germline segment, which might be a read error. The chain has TRBV5-1 and TRBJ2-1; no reliable D call. The CDR3 covers 12 residues. Germline loops: CDR1 SGHRS, CDR2 YFSETQ. The CDR3 DNA is TGCGCCAGCAGCTTCTCCTTCAATGAGCAGTTCTTC. Translation: CASSFSFNEQFF.

This chain links TRBV25-1 with TRBJ2-5; D unclear. Germline V gene sequence: CDR1 MGHDK, CDR2 SYGVNS. The CDR3 has 14 amino acids. V lost 1 base and J lost 2, with 8 bases in between. CDR3 loop: CASSESLTQETQYF. The DNA for the CDR3 is TGTGCCAGCAGTGAATCACTAACACAAGAGACCCAGTACTTC.

V usage is TRBV5-1 and J usage is TRBJ1-2; the match to TRBD1 covers 7 bases. Germline lookup yields CDR1 SGHRS and CDR2 YFSETQ. CDR3 size: 13 residues. Germline trimming cut 4 bases from V and 3 bases from J; bases unmatched to any gene: 3. The CDR3 loop reads CASSADRDYGYTF. The CDR3 region has the DNA TGCGCCAGCAGCGCAGACAGGGACTATGGCTACACCTTC. The whole variable domain, remainder taken from reference TRBV5-1 and TRBJ1-2, is KAGVTQTPRYLIKTRGQQVTLSCSPISGHRSVSWYQQTPGQGLQFLFEYFSETQRNKGNFPGRFSGRQFSNSRSEMNVSTLELGDSALYLCASSADRDYGYTFGSGTRLTVV.

This clone was counted a few times. In DNA form, the CDR3 reads TGCGCCAGCAGCTTGGGGACAGGGCGAAAAGGCTACACCTTC. Translated, it gives CASSLGTGRKGYTF. The rearrangement links TRBV5-1 to TRBJ1-2, with 8 bases identical to TRBD1. The CDR3 is 14 residues long. V was pared by 0 bases and J by 8 bases, with 6 bases of the junction left unmatched. Germline values: CDR1 SGHRS, CDR2 YFSETQ.

Concerning this clone: The same CDR3 can be traced to other DNA sequences in this sample. The chain joins TRBV6-5 to TRBJ1-1; D possibly corresponds to TRBD1 (6 bases). Trimming stripped 1 base from V and 2 bases from J, with 8 bases between. The CDR3 runs 14 residues. The germline V gene has CDR1 MNHEY and CDR2 SVGAGI. CDR3 bases: TGTGCCAGCAGTTACTTACAGGGAAACACTGAAGCTTTCTTT. It codes for CASSYLQGNTEAFF.